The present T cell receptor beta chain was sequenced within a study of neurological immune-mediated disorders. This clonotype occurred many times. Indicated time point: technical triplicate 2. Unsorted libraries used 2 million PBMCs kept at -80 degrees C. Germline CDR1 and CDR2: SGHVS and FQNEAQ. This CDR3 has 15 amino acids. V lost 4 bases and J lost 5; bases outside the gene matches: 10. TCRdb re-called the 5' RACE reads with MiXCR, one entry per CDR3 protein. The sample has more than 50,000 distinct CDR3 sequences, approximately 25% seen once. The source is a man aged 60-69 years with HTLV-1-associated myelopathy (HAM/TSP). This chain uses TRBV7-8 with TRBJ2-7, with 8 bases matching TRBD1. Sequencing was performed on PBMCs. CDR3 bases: TGTGCCAGCAGCTCGTTCGAGGCAGGGGGCGACGAGCAGTACTTC. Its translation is CASSSFEAGGDEQYF. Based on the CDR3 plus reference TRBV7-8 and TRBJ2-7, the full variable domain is GAGVSQSPRYKVAKRGQDVALRCDPISGHVSLFWYQQALGQGPEFLTYFQNEAQLDKSGLPSDRFFAERPEGSVSTLKIQRTQQEDSAVYLCASSSFEAGGDEQYFGPGTRLTVT.